The entry below describes one TCR beta chain. This entry belongs to a study of shared clonotypes between healthy human individuals. Method: immunoSEQ multiplex PCR; TCRdb's copy keeps in-frame clones and lacks some. The sample consists of fewer than 850,000 clones, 90% of them appearing once. Specimen: memory CD8+ T cells from PBMCs. Sample subset: CD45RO+ cells pooled with CCR7-negative TemRA cells. The source is a man between 18 and 29 years old in good health. Some clones in this sample may be carry-over from other donors' samples.

CDR3 in amino acids: CASSQAPLAGVHEQYF. Here the CDR3 DNA reads TGCGCCAGCAGCCAGGCCCCACTAGCGGGAGTTCACGAGCAGTACTTC. The chain combines TRBV4-1 with TRBJ2-7, with 11 bases that match TRBD2. Germline V gene lookup returns CDR1 MGHRA and CDR2 YSYEKL. The CDR3 totals 16 residues. The J segment lost 5 bases and the V segment lost 3 bases, leaving 9 bases of the junction unmatched.